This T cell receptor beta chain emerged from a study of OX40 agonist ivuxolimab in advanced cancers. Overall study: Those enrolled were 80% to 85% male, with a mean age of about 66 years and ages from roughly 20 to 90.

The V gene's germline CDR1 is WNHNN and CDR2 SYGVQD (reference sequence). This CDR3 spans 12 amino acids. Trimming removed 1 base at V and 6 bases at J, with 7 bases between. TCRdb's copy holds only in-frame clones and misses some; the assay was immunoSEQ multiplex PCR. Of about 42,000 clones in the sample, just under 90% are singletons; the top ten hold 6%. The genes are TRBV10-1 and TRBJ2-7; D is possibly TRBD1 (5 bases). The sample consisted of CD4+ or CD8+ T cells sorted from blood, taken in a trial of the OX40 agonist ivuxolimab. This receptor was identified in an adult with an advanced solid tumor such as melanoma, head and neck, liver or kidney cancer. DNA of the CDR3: TGCGCCAGCAGTGAGTATCAGGGCGAGCAGTACTTC. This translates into CASSEYQGEQYF.